Sequencing of this T cell receptor (beta chain) was carried out in a study of vaccination and CD4 T cells after COVID-19. Treatment in this sample: roughly nine-day PBMC culture with coronavirus spike peptide pools or control peptides (ViraFEST assay). CD4+ T cells that had been cultured provided DNA sequenced with the Oncomine TCR Beta short-read assay. One entry per CDR3 protein results from TCRdb running MiXCR on the PCR reads. This table has about 22,000 distinct CDR3 sequences, 30% to 35% appearing once. In this sample, this clonotype turned up a few times. Its antigen remains unidentified. Germline V lookup: CDR1 MNHNS, CDR2 SASEGT. V lost 4 bases and J lost 4, with 8 bases in between. The CDR3 contains 13 residues.

The TCR originated in a human donor with COVID-19. Sequenced input: cultured CD4+ T cells from blood. This rearrangement joins TRBV6-1 to TRBJ1-5; D ambiguous. DNA of the CDR3: TGTGCCAGCAGTGCCTACGCTAATCAGCCCCAGCATTTT. Its translation: CASSAYANQPQHF.